This T cell receptor beta chain was observed in a study of T cells in Graves' hyperthyroidism and ophthalmopathy. About the research overall: The authors collected peripheral blood at initial diagnosis, before any treatment. General observations from the study: Ophthalmopathy was distinguished from stable hyperthyroidism by 13 V-J signatures. The model predicted ophthalmopathy a median roughly 6.3 months before onset.

The investigators amplified TCR beta CDR3 regions from RNA transcripts. A first-round RT-PCR of the TCR CDR3 used the HTBI primer set. TCRdb used MiXCR to reprocess the multiplex PCR reads, holding one entry per CDR3 protein. This table has fewer than 550,000 distinct CDR3 sequences, approximately 15% appearing once. This clonotype was picked up many times. Its target is unknown. Diagnoses were established using clinical symptoms, serum thyroxine and TRAb, thyroid ultrasound and orbital computed tomography. Germline V gene data show CDR1 as MGHRA and CDR2 as YSYEKL. The CDR3 consists of 15 residues. The ends were cut back, 4 bases at V and 3 bases at J, with 15 bases in the middle.

This clonotype was sampled from a woman between 18 and 30 years old with Graves' hyperthyroidism. Sequenced sample: blood. The chain combines TRBV4-1 with TRBJ2-5; the D gene is possibly TRBD1 (5 bases). CDR3 nucleotide sequence: TGCGCCAGCAGCCTCTACCGGACAAGTGAAGAGACCCAGTACTTC. The encoded protein is CASSLYRTSEETQYF.